This TCR beta chain derives from a study of a mutant IDH1 vaccine in newly diagnosed glioma. Background on the study: Patients in the study were vaccinated eight times, receiving shots in weeks 1, 3, 5, 7, 11, 15, 19 and 23.

Time point described: week 23, last vaccination. The investigators gave 300 ug of mutant IDH1 20-mer peptide in each vaccine dose, together with topical imiquimod. In every donor, the tumor was a new WHO grade 3 or 4 IDH1-mutant, ATRX-lost astrocytoma. As regards this clone: What it binds is not known.

Sequenced by immunoSEQ multiplex PCR; TCRdb stores in-frame clones only, minus some. The sample holds roughly 43,000 clones, roughly 80% seen once. The source of this sequence is a man aged 50 to 59 with glioma. The sample consisted of PBMCs, taken from a glioma patient whose treatment included an IDH1 peptide vaccine.

In DNA, the CDR3 is TGTGCCAGCAGTGAATCTTCGCCCAAAAGTCAGTACTTC. As protein: CASSESSPKSQYF. This sequence joins TRBV25-1 and TRBJ2-7, with D unresolved. CDR3 size: 13 residues. Germline assignment: CDR1 MGHDK and CDR2 SYGVNS. V was cut by 1 base and J by 10 bases, with 14 bases left in between.